These 22 T cell receptor beta chains were all obtained from the same sample, sequenced in a study of blood T cells in healthy people across ages. Primed by a sample-barcoded 5' primer and a J-beta primer mix, a second PCR proceeded for roughly 6 to 12 cycles. TCRdb itself ran the 5' RACE reads through MiXCR, one entry per CDR3 protein. The table has about 970,000 distinct CDR3 sequences, roughly 51% seen once. The sample consisted of blood. These receptor sequences come from a woman aged 55-69 years in good health.

In its sample, this clonotype was seen a few times. The chain carries TRBV25-1 and TRBJ2-4, with D maybe TRBD2 (6 bases). This CDR3 spans 15 amino acids. Per the germline V gene, CDR1 is MGHDK and CDR2 is SYGVNS. Trimming stripped 6 bases from V and 4 bases from J, with 16 bases between. The CDR3 loop reads CASSHSGDEKNIQYF. In DNA form, the CDR3 reads TGTGCCAGCAGCCACTCGGGGGACGAAAAAAACATTCAGTACTTC. The whole variable domain, filled in from reference TRBV25-1 and TRBJ2-4, reads EADIYQTPRYLVIGTGKKITLECSQTMGHDKMYWYQQDPGMELHLIHYSYGVNSTEKGDLSSESTVSRIRTEHFPLTLESARPSHTSQYLCASSHSGDEKNIQYFGAGTRLSVL.

This clonotype was counted a few times. The genes are TRBV7-7 and TRBJ2-5; D might be TRBD1 (6 bases). The germline V and J ends were trimmed by 5 bases and 1 base, with 11 bases remaining between them. This CDR3 contains 14 residues. The germline CDR1 and CDR2 sequences are SSHAT and FNYEAQ (reference sequence). CDR3 DNA: TGTGCCAGCAGCCGAACAGGGTTCCAAGAGACCCAGTACTTC. It encodes CASSRTGFQETQYF. Drawing the rest from reference TRBV7-7 and TRBJ2-5, the complete variable domain is GAGVSQSPRYKVTKRGQDVTLRCDPISSHATLYWYQQALGQGPEFLTYFNYEAQPDKSGLPSDRFSAERPEGSISTLTIQRTEQRDSAMYRCASSRTGFQETQYFGPGTRLLVL.

This chain uses TRBV2 with TRBJ2-5; 13 nucleotides align to TRBD2. Germline V gene lookup returns CDR1 SNHLY and CDR2 FYNNEI. The CDR3 consists of 15 residues. The V gene end was trimmed by 7 bases and the J gene end by 5 bases; junction bases not matched to a gene: 7. The CDR3 sequence is CASNRLAGGLETQYF. As DNA, the CDR3 is TGTGCCAGCAATCGACTAGCGGGAGGTCTGGAGACCCAGTACTTC.

J is TRBJ2-3 and V is TRBV20-1; 9 bases match TRBD2. The CDR3 runs 15 residues. Germline values: CDR1 DFQATT, CDR2 SNEGSKA (reference sequence). The CDR3 bases are TGCAGGCCAGGCCCTAGCGGGACCGGCACAGATACGCAGTATTTT. It specifies CRPGPSGTGTDTQYF.

Only one count was recorded for this clonotype. The CDR3 loop is CASSYSRGSEQFF. The CDR3 region has the DNA TGTGCCAGCAGTTACTCCCGGGGCAGTGAGCAGTTCTTC. The genes are TRBV6-5 and TRBJ2-1; D is perhaps TRBD1 or TRBD2 (5 bases each). The V gene lost 0 bases and the J gene lost 9 bases, with 9 bases spanning the gap. This CDR3 contains 13 residues. Per germline, CDR1 MNHEY and CDR2 SVGAGI.

In its sample, this clonotype was seen a few times. CDR3 in amino acids: CSASGLAGDTQYF. The DNA for the CDR3 is TGCAGTGCTAGCGGGCTAGCGGGAGATACGCAGTATTTT. This chain links TRBV20-1 with TRBJ2-3; 8 bases are a match to TRBD2. With V trimmed by 3 bases and J by 5 bases, 4 bases remained unmatched. Germline CDR1 is DFQATT and CDR2 is SNEGSKA (reference sequence). CDR3 length: 13 residues.

This clonotype appeared once. This probably arose from a read error, given a far larger clone one base away. This chain uses TRBV27 with TRBJ2-7, with D maybe TRBD2 (5 bases). The end of the DNA is better explained by TRBJ2-1, so the J call may be wrong. CDR3 size: 13 residues. Germline V gives CDR1 MNHEY, CDR2 SMNVEV (reference sequence). DNA for the CDR3: TGTGCCAGCAGTTCTGGGAGCTCCTACGAGCAGTTCTTC. The encoded protein is CASSSGSSYEQFF.

V gene TRBV6-2 or TRBV6-3 combines with J gene TRBJ1-1; a possible D gene is TRBD1 (5 bases). The CDR3 has 15 residues. The ends were cut back, 2 bases at V and 0 bases at J, with 10 bases in the middle. In germline, CDR1 is MNHEY, CDR2 SVGEGT. CDR3 bases: TGTGCCAGCAGTTACCGGGGCAACATGAACACTGAAGCTTTCTTT. The encoded protein is CASSYRGNMNTEAFF.

The rearrangement uses TRBV7-2 and TRBJ2-5; 8 bases map to TRBD1. With V trimmed by 3 bases and J by 1 base, 4 bases remained unmatched. Germline V gives CDR1 SGHTA, CDR2 FQGNSA. The CDR3 is 15 residues long. CDR3 in DNA: TGTGCCAGCAGCTTCAGGGGGCAAGTCCAAGAGACCCAGTACTTC. This sequence encodes CASSFRGQVQETQYF.

This chain uses TRBV5-5 with TRBJ2-5; 8 bases agree with TRBD1. Judging by the DNA end, TRBJ2-7 fits better; the J call may be wrong. The CDR3 has 15 residues. The germline V gene encodes CDR1 SGHKS and CDR2 YYEKEE (reference sequence). Here the CDR3 reads CASSFTGQDSHEQYF. Here the CDR3 DNA reads TGTGCCAGCAGCTTTACGGGACAGGACTCTCACGAGCAGTACTTC.

The chain uses TRBV20-1 and TRBJ2-1, with a weak D call TRBD2 (6 bases). The CDR3 has 14 residues. Trimming removed 6 bases at V and 7 bases at J, with 19 bases between. Germline V CDR1 and CDR2: DFQATT, SNEGSKA (reference sequence). CDR3 loop: CSANRAGGLNEQFF. The CDR3 nucleotides read TGCAGTGCCAACCGCGCCGGGGGTCTAAATGAGCAGTTCTTC.

Notes on this clonotype: Its ends do not fully match the called genes, so a read error is possible. The chain links TRBV18 to TRBJ1-5, with D possibly being TRBD1 (6 bases). Germline V lookup: CDR1 KGHSH, CDR2 LQKENI. CDR3 length: 14 residues. The CDR3, as DNA: TGTACCAGCTCACCACTCAGGGGAGATCAGCCCCAGCATTTT. This gives the protein CTSSPLRGDQPQHF.

This chain uses TRBV7-2 with TRBJ2-5; unclear D gene. V dropped 4 bases and J dropped 7 bases, with 10 bases sitting between them. The CDR3 extends over 12 amino acids. Germline V CDR1 and CDR2: SGHTA, FQGNSA. For the CDR3, the DNA is TGTGCCAGCAGCTCCCCATTAGGGACCCAGTACTTC. It yields the protein CASSSPLGTQYF.

This chain uses TRBV9 with TRBJ2-3; 8 nucleotides agree with TRBD2. The germline gives CDR1 SGDLS, CDR2 YYNGEE. The CDR3 extends over 16 amino acids. Trimming cost V 0 bases and J 3 bases; bases outside gene matches: 6. The CDR3 protein is CASSVGISGETDTQYF. DNA of the CDR3: TGTGCCAGCAGCGTAGGTATTAGCGGGGAAACAGATACGCAGTATTTT.

The DNA for the CDR3 is TGTGCCAGCAGCTTATTCCCCCGCGGGGTGCGGGCGGAGCCTTACAATGAGCAGTTCTTC. Amino acids: CASSLFPRGVRAEPYNEQFF. The chain joins TRBV7-8 to TRBJ2-1, with D tentatively TRBD2 (6 bases). The CDR3 is 20 amino acids. The V gene lost 2 bases and the J gene lost 4 bases, with 27 bases spanning the gap. Germline CDR1 reads SGHVS; CDR2 reads FQNEAQ.

This clonotype appeared a few times. The chain is built from TRBV7-2 and TRBJ1-2, with D possibly being TRBD1 (5 bases). Per germline, CDR1 SGHTA and CDR2 FQGNSA. The V gene lost 1 base and the J gene lost 2 bases, with 11 bases spanning the gap. This CDR3 spans 15 amino acids. CDR3 nucleotide sequence: TGTGCCAGCAGCTTAGGAGGGTCAGGGAACTATGGCTACACCTTC. Translation: CASSLGGSGNYGYTF.

V usage is TRBV6-5 and J usage is TRBJ2-5, with 10 bases lining up with TRBD1. Trimming cost V 4 bases and J 2 bases; bases outside gene matches: 10. Germline-derived CDR1 and CDR2 are MNHEY and SVGAGI. The CDR3 consists of 17 residues. The CDR3 DNA reads TGTGCCAGCAGTTTCCGGGACAGGGGTTTGGGGCAAGAGACCCAGTACTTC. Protein sequence: CASSFRDRGLGQETQYF.

This clonotype was seen once. This chain joins TRBV24-1 and TRBJ2-3; 7 nucleotides align to TRBD2. With V trimmed by 5 bases and J by 3 bases, 4 bases remained unmatched. The CDR3 sequence is 14 residues long. CDR1 is KGHDR, CDR2 SFDVKD, per germline. The CDR3 is CATSGTRGTDTQYF. For the CDR3, the DNA is TGTGCCACCAGTGGGACTAGAGGAACAGATACGCAGTATTTT.

This clonotype appeared a few times. CDR3 sequence: CASASTYEQYF. In DNA, the CDR3 is TGTGCCAGCGCCTCGACCTACGAGCAGTACTTC. The J gene is TRBJ2-7, the V gene TRBV3-1; D is unresolved. The CDR3 is 11 residues long. Trimming took 8 bases from V and 2 from J, leaving 7 bases between them. CDR1 and CDR2 (germline): LGHDT, YNNKEL (reference sequence).

The rearrangement uses TRBV3-1 and TRBJ2-7; D possibly corresponds to TRBD2 (6 bases). The J call is uncertain, as TRBJ2-4 better fits the DNA end. CDR1 and CDR2 (germline): LGHDT, YNNKEL (reference sequence). The CDR3 sequence is 15 residues long. CDR3 protein: CASSQENWSGDIQYF. The CDR3 bases are TGTGCCAGCAGCCAAGAGAATTGGTCGGGGGACATTCAGTACTTC.

This chain links TRBV6-6 with TRBJ2-1; tentative D call: TRBD2 (6 bases). The CDR3 spans 14 residues. Trimming shortened V by 6 bases and J by 3 bases, and 12 bases separated the two germline ends. Germline V gene data show CDR1 as MNHNY and CDR2 as SVGAGI (reference sequence). The CDR3 DNA reads as TGTGCCAGCAGGGAGGGCCGAGACTACAATGAGCAGTTCTTC. Amino acid sequence: CASREGRDYNEQFF.

The sample holds many counts of this clonotype. The rearrangement joins TRBV7-2 to TRBJ2-7; D perhaps matches TRBD2 (5 bases). V was pared by 8 bases and J by 7 bases, with 15 bases between. Germline values: CDR1 SGHTA, CDR2 FQGNSA. The CDR3 contains 12 residues. CDR3 nucleotides: TGTGCCAGCCTTCGGGATGGTCGGGAGCAGTACTTC. Translating gives CASLRDGREQYF.